This TCR beta chain was profiled in a study of T-cell memory formation after mild COVID-19. Study observations and caveats: Shrinking CD4+ clones resided mostly in CM and EM, and CD8+ ones in EMRA.

This clonotype was observed a few times. Its antigen is unknown. Constant-segment primers were used for 5'RACE, and the resulting TCR alpha and TCR beta cDNA libraries carried sample barcodes and UMIs. TCRdb called the 5' RACE reads again in MiXCR, with one record for every CDR3 protein. The table lists about 290,000 distinct CDR3 sequences, roughly 18% of them singletons. Trimming removed 5 bases from V and 5 bases from J, with 12 bases in between. This CDR3 is built from 13 residues. Germline V CDR1 and CDR2: SEHNR, FQNEAQ (reference sequence). The sequenced sample consisted of PBMCs or a T cell subset sorted from them (not recorded which). The clonotype originates from a man in his late teens or twenties who had mild COVID-19 (a few samples of this study predate the infection). Cell type and time point are not known. The rearrangement uses TRBV7-9 and TRBJ1-2; no firm D call. The CDR3 protein is CASSPNGPYGYTF. CDR3 sequence (DNA): TGTGCCAGCAGCCCTAACGGACCGTATGGCTACACCTTC.